The rows below give T cell receptor beta chains drawn from one sample of a study of blood T cell repertoires in COVID-19. Clones were read by immunoSEQ multiplex PCR, and TCRdb kept only the in-frame ones, dropping some. This sample has 240,000 or so clones, with about 89% found just once. Material for sequencing was PBMCs or T cells enriched from blood (not recorded which). Receptor source: a middle-aged man who had recovered from COVID-19. CDR3s include the opening cysteine and the closing phenylalanine or tryptophan. D genes are given only for firm matches. Only some rows state a clone size, as once, few, many or a class for expanded clones.

size	V	D	J	DNA	CDR3
NA	TRBV18	NA	TRBJ2-7	TGTGCCAGCTCAAGTAGTTTTGGAGACGAGCAGTACTTC	CASSSSFGDEQYF
once	TRBV6-4	TRBD1	TRBJ1-4	TGTGCCAGCAGAAAGGAGCACAGGGGGCGAAATGAAAAACTGTTTTTT	CASRKEHRGRNEKLFF
NA	TRBV7-2	NA	TRBJ1-2	TGTGCCAGCAGCTTAGAGGACTGGGTCGTTATCTATGGCTACACCTTC	CASSLEDWVVIYGYTF
NA	TRBV6-5	TRBD1	TRBJ2-4	TGTGCCAGCAGTTACCGGACAGGGGTTCAAAACATTCAGTACTTC	CASSYRTGVQNIQYF
NA	TRBV28	NA	TRBJ1-1	TGTGCCAGCAGTTCCCAGTTGGTTGGCACTGAAGCTTTCTTT	CASSSQLVGTEAFF
NA	TRBV9	NA	TRBJ2-7	TGTGCCAGCAGCATTCGAGGCGGAGGGTACGAGCAGTACTTC	CASSIRGGGYEQYF
NA	TRBV29-1	NA	TRBJ2-1	TGCAGCACACAACTCCAGGGGATGGAGCAGTTCTTC	CSTQLQGMEQFF
NA	TRBV7-2	NA	TRBJ1-4	TGTGCCAGCAGCTCGCAGACAGCAACTAATGAAAAACTGTTTTTT	CASSSQTATNEKLFF
NA	TRBV9	TRBD1	TRBJ2-7	TGTGCCAGCAACCCGGGACAGGGGATCTACGAGCAGTACTTC	CASNPGQGIYEQYF
NA	TRBV4-1	TRBD2	TRBJ2-1	TGCGCCGGAGGTCCTAGCGGGAGGATAAATGAGCAGTTCTTC	CAGGPSGRINEQFF
NA	TRBV14	TRBD2	TRBJ2-5	TGTGCCAGCAGCCAAGAATCGTCTAGCGGGAGTTCAGAGACCCAGTACTTC	CASSQESSSGSSETQYF
NA	TRBV6-5	NA	TRBJ2-3	TGTGCCAGCAGTTACTTTCGAGTCAGGCCAGATACGCAGTATTTT	CASSYFRVRPDTQYF
NA	TRBV27	NA	TRBJ2-7	TGTGCCAGCAGTTTCTGGGACTCACACTCCTACGAGCAGTACTTC	CASSFWDSHSYEQYF
NA	TRBV4-2	NA	TRBJ2-1	TGTGCCAGCAGCCCCGGAGGGGGCGGTTACAATGAGCAGTTCTTC	CASSPGGGGYNEQFF
NA	TRBV4-1	TRBD1	TRBJ1-5	TGCGCCAGCAGCCCTTTCTTCTCCGGGACAGGGGGCCAGCCCCAGCATTTT	CASSPFFSGTGGQPQHF
NA	TRBV6-5	NA	TRBJ1-2	TGTGCCAGCACCAGGACAGCAAACTATGGCTACACCTTC	CASTRTANYGYTF
NA	TRBV7-8	TRBD1	TRBJ1-2	TGTGCCAGCAGCTTAGTGCAGGGGGATGGCTACACCTTC	CASSLVQGDGYTF
NA	TRBV19	NA	TRBJ1-4	TGTGCCAGTAAAATGACAGACCCTGCAACTAATGAAAAACTGTTTTTT	CASKMTDPATNEKLFF
NA	TRBV6-5	NA	TRBJ2-5	TGTGCCAGCAAAATTTCAGGGGTAGAGACCCAGTACTTC	CASKISGVETQYF
NA	TRBV6-5	NA	TRBJ1-1	TGTGCCAGCAGTCCACGCCGTCAGGGTAGCACTGAAGCTTTCTTT	CASSPRRQGSTEAFF
NA	TRBV27	TRBD1	TRBJ1-1	TGTGCCAGCAGTTTATTCCCGGGACAGGGTCCTGAAGCTTTCTTT	CASSLFPGQGPEAFF
once	TRBV7-3	TRBD1	TRBJ2-5	TGTGCCAGCAGCTCAGACAGGGGAGGCGAGACCCAGTACTTC	CASSSDRGGETQYF
once	TRBV20-1	TRBD2	TRBJ2-3	TGCAGTGCTAGTCTTACTAGCGGGAGCAGTGCCACAGATACGCAGTATTTT	CSASLTSGSSATDTQYF
NA	TRBV9	NA	TRBJ2-1	TGTGCCAGCAGCCAGAGGACCGGCGGGTACTACAATGAGCAGTTCTTC	CASSQRTGGYYNEQFF
many	TRBV5-8	NA	TRBJ1-5	TGTGCCAGCAGCCCAGGGATATCAGGGGATCAGCCCCAGCATTTT	CASSPGISGDQPQHF
few	TRBV28	NA	TRBJ1-3	TGTGCCAGCACCATAAACGCGCTGTCTGGAAACACCATATATTTT	CASTINALSGNTIYF
once	TRBV11-1	TRBD1	TRBJ1-1	TGTGCCAGCAGCACGGACAGGGGCCCTGAAGCTTTCTTT	CASSTDRGPEAFF
NA	TRBV29-1	NA	TRBJ2-7	TGCAGCGTCGCGGAGAGCGGGTCCACCTACGAGCAGTACTTC	CSVAESGSTYEQYF
once	TRBV27	NA	TRBJ1-1	TGTGCCAGCAGTTACGCAGGCATGAACACTGAAGCTTTCTTT	CASSYAGMNTEAFF
NA	TRBV14	NA	TRBJ2-2	TGTGCCAGCAGCCAAGGCGGGGCCGCGAACACCGGGGAGCTGTTTTTT	CASSQGGAANTGELFF
NA	TRBV15	TRBD2	TRBJ2-3	TGTGCCACCAGCAAACGAAAGGGACTAGCGGGCCCCCTCACAGATACGCAGTATTTT	CATSKRKGLAGPLTDTQYF
NA	TRBV23-1	TRBD2	TRBJ2-3	TGCGCCAGCAGTCACCTCCCTCGGACTAGCGGCAGCACAGATACGCAGTATTTT	CASSHLPRTSGSTDTQYF
NA	TRBV28	TRBD2	TRBJ2-1	TGTGCCAGCAGTTTAAGGAACTTAGGACTAGCGGGTCGAAGTGATGAGCAGTTCTTC	CASSLRNLGLAGRSDEQFF
NA	TRBV7-2	TRBD1	TRBJ1-2	TGTGCCAGCAGCACTGCAGGGGGCAGCAGCTATGGCTACACCTTC	CASSTAGGSSYGYTF
NA	TRBV7-8	NA	TRBJ1-1	TGTGCCAGCAGCTTTCGGGAAAACACTGAAGCTTTCTTT	CASSFRENTEAFF
NA	TRBV18	TRBD1	TRBJ1-1	TGTGCCAGCTCATTCGACAGGGGGCTTGCTTTCTTT	CASSFDRGLAFF
NA	TRBV7-3	NA	TRBJ2-1	TGTGCCAGCAGCCTAATGGGCGGGGATGGGAATGAGCAGTTCTTC	CASSLMGGDGNEQFF
NA	TRBV19	TRBD1	TRBJ2-3	TGTGCCAGTAGTCCCGCCGGGACAGGTCTTACAGATACGCAGTATTTT	CASSPAGTGLTDTQYF
NA	TRBV2	NA	TRBJ2-3	TGTGCCAGCAGTGAATGGCAGGGCACAGATACGCAGTATTTT	CASSEWQGTDTQYF
NA	TRBV28	NA	TRBJ1-6	TGTGCCAGCAGACGTACAGGGAACTCCTATAATTCACCCCTCCACTTT	CASRRTGNSYNSPLHF
NA	TRBV5-4	TRBD2	TRBJ2-3	TGTGCCAGCAGCTCCGGGACTAGCGGGTTCGGATACACAGATACGCAGTATTTT	CASSSGTSGFGYTDTQYF
NA	TRBV28	TRBD1	TRBJ2-7	TGTGCCAGCAGGCGGGACAGGGTCCCGGGGTACGAGCAGTACTTC	CASRRDRVPGYEQYF
many	TRBV6-4	TRBD1	TRBJ2-3	TGTGCCAGCAGTGACTCCACAGGGGGCGCAGATACGCAGTATTTT	CASSDSTGGADTQYF
NA	TRBV18	TRBD1	TRBJ2-2	TGTGCCAGCTCAGCTCGACAGGGAAACACCGGGGAGCTGTTTTTT	CASSARQGNTGELFF
NA	TRBV3-1/TRBV3-2	TRBD2	TRBJ2-7	TGTGCCAGCAGGGGAGGCGGGAGTGTCTCCTACGAGCAGTACTTC	CASRGGGSVSYEQYF